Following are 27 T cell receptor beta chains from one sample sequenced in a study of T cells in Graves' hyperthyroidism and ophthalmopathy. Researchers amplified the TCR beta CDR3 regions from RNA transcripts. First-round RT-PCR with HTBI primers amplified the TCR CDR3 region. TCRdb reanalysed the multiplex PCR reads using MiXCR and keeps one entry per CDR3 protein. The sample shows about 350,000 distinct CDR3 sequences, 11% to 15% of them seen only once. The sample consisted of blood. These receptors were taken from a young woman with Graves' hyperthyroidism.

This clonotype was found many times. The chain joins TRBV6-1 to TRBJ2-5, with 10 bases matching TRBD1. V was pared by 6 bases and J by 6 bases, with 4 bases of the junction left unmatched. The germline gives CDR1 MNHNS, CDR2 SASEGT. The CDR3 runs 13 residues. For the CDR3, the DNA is TGTGCCAGCAGAAGGACAGGGGGTCAGACCCAGTACTTC. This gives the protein CASRRTGGQTQYF.

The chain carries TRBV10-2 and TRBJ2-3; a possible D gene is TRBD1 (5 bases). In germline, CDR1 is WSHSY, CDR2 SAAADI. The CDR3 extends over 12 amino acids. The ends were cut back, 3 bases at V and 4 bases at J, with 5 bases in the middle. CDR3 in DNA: TGCGCCAGCAGTGACAGGGCAGATACGCAGTATTTT. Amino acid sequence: CASSDRADTQYF.

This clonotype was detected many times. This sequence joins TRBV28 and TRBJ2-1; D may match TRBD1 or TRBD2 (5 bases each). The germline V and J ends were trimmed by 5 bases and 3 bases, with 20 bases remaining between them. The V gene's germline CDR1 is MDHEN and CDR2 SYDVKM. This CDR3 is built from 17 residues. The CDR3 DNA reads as TGTGCCAGCAGTGTGGTGGGGGAGTATGTGGTCTACAATGAGCAGTTCTTC. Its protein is CASSVVGEYVVYNEQFF.

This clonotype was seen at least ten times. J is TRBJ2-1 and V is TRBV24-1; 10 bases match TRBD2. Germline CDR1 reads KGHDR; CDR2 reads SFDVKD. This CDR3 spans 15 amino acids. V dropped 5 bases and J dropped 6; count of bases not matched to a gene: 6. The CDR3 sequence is CATSGGLAGGNEQFF. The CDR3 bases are TGTGCCACCAGTGGGGGGTTAGCGGGAGGCAATGAGCAGTTCTTC.

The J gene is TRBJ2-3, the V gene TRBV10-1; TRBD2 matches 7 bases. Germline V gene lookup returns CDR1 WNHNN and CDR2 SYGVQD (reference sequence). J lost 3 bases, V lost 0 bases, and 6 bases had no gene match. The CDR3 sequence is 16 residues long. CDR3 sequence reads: CASSESSSGGTDTQYF. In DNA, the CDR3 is TGCGCCAGCAGTGAGTCGAGCTCGGGGGGTACAGATACGCAGTATTTT.

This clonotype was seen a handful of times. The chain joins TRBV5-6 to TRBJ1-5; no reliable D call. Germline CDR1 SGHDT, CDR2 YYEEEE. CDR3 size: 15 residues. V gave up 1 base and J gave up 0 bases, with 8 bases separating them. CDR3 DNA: TGTGCCAGCAGCTTGTTGGCAGATAGCAATCAGCCCCAGCATTTT. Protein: CASSLLADSNQPQHF.

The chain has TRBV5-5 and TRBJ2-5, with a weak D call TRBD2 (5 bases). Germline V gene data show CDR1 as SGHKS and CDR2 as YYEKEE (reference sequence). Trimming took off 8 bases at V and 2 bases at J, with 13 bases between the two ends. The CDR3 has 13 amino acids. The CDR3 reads CASTSLEQETQYF. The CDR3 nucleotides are TGTGCCAGTACATCACTAGAGCAAGAGACCCAGTACTTC.

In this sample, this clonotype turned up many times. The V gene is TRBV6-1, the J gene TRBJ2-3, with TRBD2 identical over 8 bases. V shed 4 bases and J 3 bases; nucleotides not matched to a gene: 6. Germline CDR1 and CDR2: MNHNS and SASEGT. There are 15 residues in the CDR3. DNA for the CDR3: TGTGCCAGCAGTGCGACGGGAGGGCCGACAGATACGCAGTATTTT. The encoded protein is CASSATGGPTDTQYF.

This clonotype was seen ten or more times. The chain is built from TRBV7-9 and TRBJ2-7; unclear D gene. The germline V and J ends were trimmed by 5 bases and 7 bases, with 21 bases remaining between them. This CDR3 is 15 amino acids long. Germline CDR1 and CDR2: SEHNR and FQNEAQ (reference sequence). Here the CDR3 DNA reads TGTGCCAGCAGCCGGACGGATGGCAGTCACGCTGAGCAGTACTTC. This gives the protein CASSRTDGSHAEQYF.

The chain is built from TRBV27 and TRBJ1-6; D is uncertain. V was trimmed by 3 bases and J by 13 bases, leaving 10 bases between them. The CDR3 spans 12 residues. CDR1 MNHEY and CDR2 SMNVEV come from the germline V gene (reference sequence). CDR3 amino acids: CASSFYPGPLHF. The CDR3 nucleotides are TGTGCCAGCAGTTTCTATCCTGGGCCCCTCCACTTT.

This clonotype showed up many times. CDR3 in DNA: TGCAGTGCGGGGGACGGGACAGCGAAAGAGACCCAGTACTTC. Its translation: CSAGDGTAKETQYF. The chain joins TRBV20-1 to TRBJ2-5; 7 bases map to TRBD1. The V and J ends lost 6 bases and 3 bases, in that order; junction bases with no gene match: 10. This CDR3 spans 14 amino acids. CDR1 and CDR2 (germline): DFQATT, SNEGSKA (reference sequence).

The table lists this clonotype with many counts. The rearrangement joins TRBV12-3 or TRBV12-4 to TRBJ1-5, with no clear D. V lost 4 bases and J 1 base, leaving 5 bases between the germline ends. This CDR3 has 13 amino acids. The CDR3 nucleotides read TGTGCCAGCAGTTCAAACAGCAATCAGCCCCAGCATTTT. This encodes CASSSNSNQPQHF.

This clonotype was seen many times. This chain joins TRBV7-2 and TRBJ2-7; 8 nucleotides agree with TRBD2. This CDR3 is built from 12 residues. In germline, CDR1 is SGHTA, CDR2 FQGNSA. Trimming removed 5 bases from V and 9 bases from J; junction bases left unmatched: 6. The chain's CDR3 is CASSHIAGPQYF. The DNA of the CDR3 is TGTGCCAGCAGCCATATAGCGGGACCGCAGTACTTC.

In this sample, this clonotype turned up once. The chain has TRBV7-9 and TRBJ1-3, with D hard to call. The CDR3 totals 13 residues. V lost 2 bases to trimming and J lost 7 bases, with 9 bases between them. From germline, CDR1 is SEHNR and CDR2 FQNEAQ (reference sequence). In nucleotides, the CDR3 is TGTGCCAGCAGCTTAAGGAGTCTCAACACCATATATTTT. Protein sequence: CASSLRSLNTIYF.

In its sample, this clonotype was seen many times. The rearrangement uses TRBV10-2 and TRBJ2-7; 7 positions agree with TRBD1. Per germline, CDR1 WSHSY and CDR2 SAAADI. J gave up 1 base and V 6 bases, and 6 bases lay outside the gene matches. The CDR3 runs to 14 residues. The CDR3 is CASSHRGRSYEQYF. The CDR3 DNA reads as TGCGCCAGCAGCCACAGGGGAAGGTCCTACGAGCAGTACTTC.

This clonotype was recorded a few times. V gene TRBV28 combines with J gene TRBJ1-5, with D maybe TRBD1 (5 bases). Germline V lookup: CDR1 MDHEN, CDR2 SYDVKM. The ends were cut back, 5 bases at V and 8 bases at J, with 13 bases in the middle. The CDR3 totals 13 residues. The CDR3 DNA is TGTGCCAGCAGTCCCCCGGGGCAGGAGCCCCAGCATTTT. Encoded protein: CASSPPGQEPQHF.

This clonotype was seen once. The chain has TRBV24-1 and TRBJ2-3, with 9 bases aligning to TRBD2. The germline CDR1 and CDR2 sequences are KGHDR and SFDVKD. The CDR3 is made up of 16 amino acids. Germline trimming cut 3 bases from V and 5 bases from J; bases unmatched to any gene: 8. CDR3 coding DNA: TGTGCCACCAGTGATCGGATAGCGGGAGTGAAAGATACGCAGTATTTT. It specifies CATSDRIAGVKDTQYF.

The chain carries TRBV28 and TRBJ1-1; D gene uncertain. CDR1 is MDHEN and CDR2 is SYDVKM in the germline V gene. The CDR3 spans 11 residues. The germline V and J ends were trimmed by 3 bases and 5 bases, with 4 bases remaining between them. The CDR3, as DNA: TGTGCCAGCAGTTTTAAGACTGAAGCTTTCTTT. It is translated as CASSFKTEAFF.

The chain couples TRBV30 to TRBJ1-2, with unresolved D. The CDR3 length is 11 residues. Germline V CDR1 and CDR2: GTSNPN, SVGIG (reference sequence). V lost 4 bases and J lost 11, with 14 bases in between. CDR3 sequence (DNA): TGTGCCTGGAACCGGGGTTCGGAATACACCTTC. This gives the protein CAWNRGSEYTF.

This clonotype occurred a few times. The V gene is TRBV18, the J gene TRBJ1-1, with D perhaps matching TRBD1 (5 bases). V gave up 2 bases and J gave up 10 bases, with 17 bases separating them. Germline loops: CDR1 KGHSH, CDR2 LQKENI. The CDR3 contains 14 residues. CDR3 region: CASSPRDGHPGAFF. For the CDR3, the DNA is TGTGCCAGCTCACCAAGGGACGGCCACCCCGGAGCTTTCTTT.

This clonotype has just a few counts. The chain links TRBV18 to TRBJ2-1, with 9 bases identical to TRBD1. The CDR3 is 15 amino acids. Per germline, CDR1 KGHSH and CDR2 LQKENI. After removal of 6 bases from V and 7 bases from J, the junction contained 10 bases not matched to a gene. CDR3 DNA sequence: TGTGCCAGCTCCCCCCGGACAGGGGCGCAGAATGAGCAGTTCTTC. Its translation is CASSPRTGAQNEQFF.

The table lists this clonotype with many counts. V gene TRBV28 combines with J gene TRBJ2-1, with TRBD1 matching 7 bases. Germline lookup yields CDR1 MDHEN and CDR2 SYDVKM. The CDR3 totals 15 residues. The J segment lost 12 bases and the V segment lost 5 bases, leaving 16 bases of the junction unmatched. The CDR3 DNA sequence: TGTGCCAGCAGTCTTAGACAGCCAGGGGGATATGTGCAGTTCTTC. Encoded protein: CASSLRQPGGYVQFF.

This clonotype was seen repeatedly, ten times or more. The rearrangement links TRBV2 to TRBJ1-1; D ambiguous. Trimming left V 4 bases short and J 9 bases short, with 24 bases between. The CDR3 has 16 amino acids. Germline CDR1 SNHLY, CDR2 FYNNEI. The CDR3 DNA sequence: TGTGCCAGCAGTGGGCCAGAACCCCCCGGTCTTCCAAAAGCTTTCTTT. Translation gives CASSGPEPPGLPKAFF.

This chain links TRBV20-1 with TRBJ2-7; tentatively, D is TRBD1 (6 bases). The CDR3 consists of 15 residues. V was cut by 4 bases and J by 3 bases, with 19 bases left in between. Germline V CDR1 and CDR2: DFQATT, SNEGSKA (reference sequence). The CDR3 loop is CSATGSGTTLYEQYF. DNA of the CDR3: TGCAGTGCTACAGGGAGTGGGACAACTCTCTACGAGCAGTACTTC.

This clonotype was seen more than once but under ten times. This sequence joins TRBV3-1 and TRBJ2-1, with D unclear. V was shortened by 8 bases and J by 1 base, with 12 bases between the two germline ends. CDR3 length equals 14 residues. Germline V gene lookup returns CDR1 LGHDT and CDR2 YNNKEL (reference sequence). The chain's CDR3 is CASQDSVSYNEQFF. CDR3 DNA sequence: TGTGCCAGCCAAGATTCAGTTTCCTACAATGAGCAGTTCTTC.

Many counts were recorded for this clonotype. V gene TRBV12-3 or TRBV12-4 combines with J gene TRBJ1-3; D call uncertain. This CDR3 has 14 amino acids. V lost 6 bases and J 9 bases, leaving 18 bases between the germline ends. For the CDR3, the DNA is TGTGCCAGCAGCCTAGACGGGAGAGGAGGCACCATATATTTT. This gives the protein CASSLDGRGGTIYF.

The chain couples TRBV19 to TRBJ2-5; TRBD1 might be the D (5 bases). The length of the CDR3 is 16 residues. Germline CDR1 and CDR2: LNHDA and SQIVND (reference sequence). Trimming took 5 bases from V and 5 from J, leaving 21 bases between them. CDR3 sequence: CASSARQKVLEETQYF. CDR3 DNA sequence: TGTGCCAGTAGTGCCCGACAGAAGGTTTTAGAGGAGACCCAGTACTTC.